The rows below give T cell receptor beta chains drawn from one sample of a study of T cells in Graves' hyperthyroidism and ophthalmopathy. TCRdb re-derived calls from the multiplex PCR reads in MiXCR, one entry per CDR3 protein. The sample shows fewer than 450,000 distinct CDR3 sequences, 11% to 15% of them seen only once. Sequenced: blood. Receptor source: a man between 45 and 60 years old with Graves' ophthalmopathy. CDR3s include the opening cysteine and the closing phenylalanine or tryptophan. D genes are given only for firm matches. Size is stated for part of the rows, as once, few or many counts, or as a class when the clone is expanded.

cdr3_nt cdr3_aa v_call clone_size j_call d_call
TGCAGTGCTAGCGGCGATAGCGGAGGTTCCCCGAGTGAGCAGTTCTTC CSASGDSGGSPSEQFF TRBV20-1 many TRBJ2-1 NA
TGTGCCAGCAGCTTAGATGGGGTCTCTGGGGCCAACGTCCTGACTTTC CASSLDGVSGANVLTF TRBV11-2 many TRBJ2-6 NA
TGTGCCAGCAGCCCTTCGGGACAGGAGATAACCTACGAGCAGTACTTC CASSPSGQEITYEQYF TRBV11-2 many TRBJ2-7 TRBD1
TGCAGTGCTAGAGACAGGACGAACACCGGGGAGCTGTTTTTT CSARDRTNTGELFF TRBV20-1 many TRBJ2-2 NA
TGTGCCAGCAGTGATTGGGGGAGCTACAATGAGCAGTTCTTC CASSDWGSYNEQFF TRBV6-1 few TRBJ2-1 NA
TGTGCCAGCAGTAGCGGGACGGATAGTTACGCTGAAGCTTTCTTT CASSSGTDSYAEAFF TRBV27 many TRBJ1-1 NA
TGCGCCAGCAGCCGCATTCCCCAGGGTATTCAGCCCCAGCATTTT CASSRIPQGIQPQHF TRBV4-1 once TRBJ1-5 NA
TGCAGTGCCTTCTTCCCAGTCGTGAAAAACATTCAGTACTTC CSAFFPVVKNIQYF TRBV20-1 many TRBJ2-4 NA
TGCGCCAGCAGCGAAATGACAGGCTCGGGGAAGCAGTACTTC CASSEMTGSGKQYF TRBV5-1 many TRBJ2-7 NA
TGTGCCTGGAGTCCAACCCCGGCCGTCACTGAAGCTTTCTTT CAWSPTPAVTEAFF TRBV30 many TRBJ1-1 NA
TGTGCCAGTAGCTCGGTGGGGGGGGCCACTGAAGCTTTCTTT CASSSVGGATEAFF TRBV19 NA TRBJ1-1 NA
TGCGCCAGCAGTGAGTCTGGTAGCGGGAGGTCTGAGCAGTTCTTC CASSESGSGRSEQFF TRBV10-1 few TRBJ2-1 TRBD2
TGTGCCAGCAGCTCAAGACTAGCGACCGATACGCAGTATTTT CASSSRLATDTQYF TRBV5-6 many TRBJ2-3 TRBD2
TGTGCCAGCTCCCGGGAAACAAGCTACGAGCAGTACTTC CASSRETSYEQYF TRBV18 many TRBJ2-7 NA
TGCGCCAGCAGCACCGAACAGGTACCCCTCTCCTACAATGAGCAGTTCTTC CASSTEQVPLSYNEQFF TRBV5-1 few TRBJ2-1 NA
TGTGCCAGCAGAGAGTCGGTCGTTGGGACAGATACGCAGTATTTT CASRESVVGTDTQYF TRBV2 many TRBJ2-3 NA